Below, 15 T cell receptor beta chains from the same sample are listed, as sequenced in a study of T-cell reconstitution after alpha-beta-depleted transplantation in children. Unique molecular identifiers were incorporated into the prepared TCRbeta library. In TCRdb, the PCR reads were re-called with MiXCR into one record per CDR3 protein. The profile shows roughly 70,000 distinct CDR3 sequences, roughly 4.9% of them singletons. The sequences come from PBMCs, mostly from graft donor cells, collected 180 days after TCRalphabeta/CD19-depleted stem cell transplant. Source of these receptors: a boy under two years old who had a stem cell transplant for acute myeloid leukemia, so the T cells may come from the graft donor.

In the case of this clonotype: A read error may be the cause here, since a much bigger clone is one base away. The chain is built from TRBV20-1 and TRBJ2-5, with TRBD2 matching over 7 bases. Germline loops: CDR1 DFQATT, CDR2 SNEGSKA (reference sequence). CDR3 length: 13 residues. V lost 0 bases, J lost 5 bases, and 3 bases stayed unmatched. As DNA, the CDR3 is TGCAGTGCTAGAGAGAGGGGAGGGGAGACCCAGTACTTC. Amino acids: CSARERGGETQYF.

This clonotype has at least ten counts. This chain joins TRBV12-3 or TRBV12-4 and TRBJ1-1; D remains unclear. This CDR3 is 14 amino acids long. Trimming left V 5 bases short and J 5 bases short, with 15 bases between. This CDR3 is CASSAIGDRTEAFF. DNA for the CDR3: TGTGCCAGCAGTGCCATCGGGGATAGGACTGAAGCTTTCTTT.

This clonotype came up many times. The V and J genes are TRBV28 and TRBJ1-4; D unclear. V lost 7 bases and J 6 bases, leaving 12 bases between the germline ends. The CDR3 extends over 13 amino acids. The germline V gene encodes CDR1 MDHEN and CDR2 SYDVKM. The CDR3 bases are TGTGCCAGCACCTTCGCGGAGGATGAAAAACTGTTTTTT. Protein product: CASTFAEDEKLFF.

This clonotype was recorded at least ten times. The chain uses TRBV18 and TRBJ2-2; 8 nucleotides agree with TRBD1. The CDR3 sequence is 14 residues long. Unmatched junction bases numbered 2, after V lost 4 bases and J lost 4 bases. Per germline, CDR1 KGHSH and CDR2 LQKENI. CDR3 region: CASSLDRATGELFF. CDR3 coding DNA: TGTGCCAGCTCACTGGACAGGGCCACCGGGGAGCTGTTTTTT.

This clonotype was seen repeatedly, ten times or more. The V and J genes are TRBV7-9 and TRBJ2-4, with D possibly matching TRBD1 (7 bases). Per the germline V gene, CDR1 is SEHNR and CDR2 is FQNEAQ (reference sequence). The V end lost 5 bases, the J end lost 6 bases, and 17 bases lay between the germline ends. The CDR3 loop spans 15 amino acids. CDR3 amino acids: CASSQGGAGLNIQYF. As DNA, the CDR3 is TGTGCCAGCAGCCAGGGGGGCGCGGGGCTAAACATTCAGTACTTC.

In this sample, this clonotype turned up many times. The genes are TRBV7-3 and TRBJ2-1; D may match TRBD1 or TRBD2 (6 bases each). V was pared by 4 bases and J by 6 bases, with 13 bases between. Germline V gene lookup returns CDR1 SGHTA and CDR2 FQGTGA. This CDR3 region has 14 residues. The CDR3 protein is CASSSGGGTNEQFF. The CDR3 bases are TGTGCCAGCAGCTCCGGGGGCGGAACCAATGAGCAGTTCTTC.

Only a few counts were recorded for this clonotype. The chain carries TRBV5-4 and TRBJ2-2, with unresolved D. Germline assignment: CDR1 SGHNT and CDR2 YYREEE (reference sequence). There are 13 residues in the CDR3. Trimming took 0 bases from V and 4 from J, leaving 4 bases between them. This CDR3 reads CASSLEITGELFF. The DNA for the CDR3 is TGTGCCAGCAGCTTGGAGATCACCGGGGAGCTGTTTTTT. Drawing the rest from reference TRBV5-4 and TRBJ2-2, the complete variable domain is ETGVTQSPTHLIKTRGQQVTLRCSSQSGHNTVSWYQQALGQGPQFIFQYYREEENGRGNFPPRFSGLQFPNYSSELNVNALELDDSALYLCASSLEITGELFFGEGSRLTVL.

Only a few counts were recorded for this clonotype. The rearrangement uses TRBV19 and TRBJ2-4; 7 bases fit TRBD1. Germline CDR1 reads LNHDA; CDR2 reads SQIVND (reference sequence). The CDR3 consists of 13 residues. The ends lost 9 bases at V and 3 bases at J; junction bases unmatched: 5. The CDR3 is CASLGGGKNIQYF. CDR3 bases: TGTGCCAGCCTAGGGGGCGGCAAAAACATTCAGTACTTC.

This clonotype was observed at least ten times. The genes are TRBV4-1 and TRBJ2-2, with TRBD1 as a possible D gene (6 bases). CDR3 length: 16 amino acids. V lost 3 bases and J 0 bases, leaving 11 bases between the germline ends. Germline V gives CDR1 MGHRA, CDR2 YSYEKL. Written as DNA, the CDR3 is TGCGCCAGCAGCCAGGAGGACAGACCGAACACCGGGGAGCTGTTTTTT. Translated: CASSQEDRPNTGELFF.

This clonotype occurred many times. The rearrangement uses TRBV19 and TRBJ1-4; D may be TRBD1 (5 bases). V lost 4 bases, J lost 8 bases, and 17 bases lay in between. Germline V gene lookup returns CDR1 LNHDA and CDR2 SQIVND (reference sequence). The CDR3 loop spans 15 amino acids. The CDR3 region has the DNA TGTGCCAGTAGTAGAAGCTCCGGGACGTCAGAAAAACTGTTTTTT. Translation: CASSRSSGTSEKLFF.

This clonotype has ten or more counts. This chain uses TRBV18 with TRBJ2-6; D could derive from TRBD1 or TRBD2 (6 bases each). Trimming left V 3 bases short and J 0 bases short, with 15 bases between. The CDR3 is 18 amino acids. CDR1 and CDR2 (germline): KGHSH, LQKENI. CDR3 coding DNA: TGTGCCAGCTCACCTCCCGGGGGCACCCTCTCTGGGGCCAACGTCCTGACTTTC. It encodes CASSPPGGTLSGANVLTF.

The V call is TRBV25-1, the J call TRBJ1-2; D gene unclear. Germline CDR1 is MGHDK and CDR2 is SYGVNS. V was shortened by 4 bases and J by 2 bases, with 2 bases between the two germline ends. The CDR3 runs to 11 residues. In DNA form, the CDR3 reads TGTGCCAGCAGTGTGAACTATGGCTACACCTTC. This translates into CASSVNYGYTF.

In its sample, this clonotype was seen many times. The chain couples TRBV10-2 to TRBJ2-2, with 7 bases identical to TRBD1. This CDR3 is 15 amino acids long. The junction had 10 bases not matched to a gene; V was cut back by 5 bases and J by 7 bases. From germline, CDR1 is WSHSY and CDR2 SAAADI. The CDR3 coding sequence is TGCGCCAGCAGTCCACAGGGGATCGACGGCGGGGAGCTGTTTTTT. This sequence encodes CASSPQGIDGGELFF.

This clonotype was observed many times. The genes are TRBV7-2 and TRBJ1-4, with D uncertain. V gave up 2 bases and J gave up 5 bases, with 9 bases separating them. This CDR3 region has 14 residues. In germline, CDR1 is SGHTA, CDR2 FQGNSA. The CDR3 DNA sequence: TGTGCCAGCAGCTTACGCCCAGGAAATGAAAAACTGTTTTTT. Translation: CASSLRPGNEKLFF. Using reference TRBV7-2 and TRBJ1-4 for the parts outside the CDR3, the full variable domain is GAGVSQSPSNKVTEKGKDVELRCDPISGHTALYWYRQSLGQGLEFLIYFQGNSAPDKSGLPSDRFSAERTGGSVSTLTIQRTQQEDSAVYLCASSLRPGNEKLFFGSGTQLSVL.

CDR3 DNA sequence: TGCGCCAGCACTAGCGGACAAGAGACCCAGTACTTC. This encodes CASTSGQETQYF. V usage is TRBV10-2 and J usage is TRBJ2-5; 7 positions agree with TRBD2. V trimming: 7 bases; J trimming: 2 bases; junction bases outside the gene matches: 1. The V gene's germline CDR1 is WSHSY and CDR2 SAAADI. CDR3 length: 12 amino acids.